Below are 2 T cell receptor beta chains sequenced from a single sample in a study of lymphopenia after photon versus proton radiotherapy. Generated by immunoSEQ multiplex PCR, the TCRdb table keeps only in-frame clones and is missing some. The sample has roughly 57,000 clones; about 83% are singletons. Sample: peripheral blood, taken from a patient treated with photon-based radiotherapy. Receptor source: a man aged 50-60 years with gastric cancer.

The CDR3 loop reads CATSRGGLAGFTDTQYF. CDR3 nucleotide sequence: TGTGCCACCAGCAGAGGAGGCCTAGCGGGCTTCACAGATACGCAGTATTTT. The V call is TRBV15, the J call TRBJ2-3; TRBD2 matches at 8 bases. J lost 2 bases, V lost 1 base, and 8 bases had no gene match. The CDR3 extends over 17 amino acids. Germline CDR1 is LNHNV and CDR2 is YYDKDF (reference sequence).

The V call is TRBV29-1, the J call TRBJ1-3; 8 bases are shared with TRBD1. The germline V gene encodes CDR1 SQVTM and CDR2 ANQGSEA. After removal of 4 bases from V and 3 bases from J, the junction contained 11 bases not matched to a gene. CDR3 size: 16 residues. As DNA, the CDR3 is TGCAGCGTTGTTGGAGCGACAGGGGTTGGTGGAAACACCATATATTTT. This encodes CSVVGATGVGGNTIYF. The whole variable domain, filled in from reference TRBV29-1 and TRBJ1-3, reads SAVISQKPSRDICQRGTSLTIQCQVDSQVTMMFWYRQQPGQSLTLIATANQGSEATYESGFVIDKFPISRPNLTFSTLTVSNMSPEDSSIYLCSVVGATGVGGNTIYFGEGSWLTVV.